The rows below give T cell receptor beta chains drawn from one sample of a study of T cell responses to AZD1222 COVID-19 vaccine. Clones were read by immunoSEQ multiplex PCR, and TCRdb kept only the in-frame ones, dropping some. This repertoire shows 110,000 to 150,000 clones, 70% to 90% found once; its top ten account for 5.5%. This specimen was peripheral blood, taken on day 0 of AZD1222 vaccination. The receptors originated from an adult in good health. Each CDR3 is given with its conserved first and last residue. D genes are given only for firm matches. Part of the rows lack a size; the others show once, few, many or a class for expanded clones.

d_gene,j_gene,abundance,v_gene,CDR3nt,CDR3aa
NA,TRBJ1-1,few,TRBV28,TGTGCCAGCAGTTTGGTCCTTCTAGGAATGGGTACTGAAGCTTTCTTT,CASSLVLLGMGTEAFF
NA,TRBJ2-7,NA,TRBV28,TGTGCCAGCAGTTTCTCGGGGGCCAACGAGCAGTACTTC,CASSFSGANEQYF
NA,TRBJ1-1,NA,TRBV19,TGTGCCAGTAGTATTCGGAGGGCCACTGAAGCTTTCTTT,CASSIRRATEAFF
NA,TRBJ1-2,NA,TRBV9,TGTGCCAGCAGCGTAGGGGGTGGAGGCTACACCTTC,CASSVGGGGYTF
TRBD1,TRBJ1-2,NA,TRBV9,TGTGCCAGCAGCCCCGACGGGTCCGGGACAGGGCATGGCTACACCTTC,CASSPDGSGTGHGYTF
NA,TRBJ1-4,NA,TRBV2,TGTGCCAGCAGTGAGGTCAGGGGACCAAATGAAAAACTGTTTTTT,CASSEVRGPNEKLFF
NA,TRBJ1-5,NA,TRBV4-2,TGTGCCAGCAGCCAAGAGAGCAGTTTAACCGGCAATCAGCCCCAGCATTTT,CASSQESSLTGNQPQHF
NA,TRBJ2-5,NA,TRBV6-5,TGTGCCAGCAGTTACTCAGGCGGTTCCCAAGAGACCCAGTACTTC,CASSYSGGSQETQYF
TRBD1,TRBJ2-7,once,TRBV7-7,TGTGCTAGCAGCTTGGGACAGGGGGCCTTTTACGAGCAGTACTTC,CASSLGQGAFYEQYF
NA,TRBJ1-5,NA,TRBV7-2,TGTGCCAGCAGCTTAGAGGGGATTAGCAATCAGCCCCAGCATTTT,CASSLEGISNQPQHF
TRBD1,TRBJ1-2,NA,TRBV25-1,TGTGCCAGCAGAGGGACAGGGGGAGTCTTGAAGGGCTACACCTTC,CASRGTGGVLKGYTF
NA,TRBJ1-6,NA,TRBV30,TGTGCCTTCGGGTCCGGGGATTCACCCCTCCACTTT,CAFGSGDSPLHF
TRBD2,TRBJ2-1,NA,TRBV7-3,TGTGCCAGCAGCTTAAACTCGGGACTAGTATACAATGAGCAGTTCTTC,CASSLNSGLVYNEQFF
NA,TRBJ1-5,NA,TRBV24-1,TGTGCCACCAGTGATTTCGGTCAGCCCCAGCATTTT,CATSDFGQPQHF
NA,TRBJ2-7,NA,TRBV29-1,TGCAGCGTTGATTTGGGCAGAGAAGGCTACGAGCAGTACTTC,CSVDLGREGYEQYF
TRBD1,TRBJ1-1,once,TRBV7-6,TGTGCCAGCAGCCTCCGGAGAGGGGGCCGTACTGAAGCTTTCTTT,CASSLRRGGRTEAFF
TRBD1,TRBJ1-6,NA,TRBV28,TGTGCCAGCAGTTTCGGACAGGGTAATTCACCCCTCCACTTT,CASSFGQGNSPLHF
TRBD1,TRBJ2-1,NA,TRBV7-7,TGTGCTAGCAGCCTCGGGACAGGGGCGCGCAATGAGCAGTTCTTC,CASSLGTGARNEQFF
NA,TRBJ2-7,NA,TRBV5-1,TGCGCCAGCAGCGACTCCTACGAGCAGTACTTC,CASSDSYEQYF
NA,TRBJ1-5,NA,TRBV27,TGTGCCAGCAGTTTGGATCCTTGGAGCAATCAGCCCCAGCATTTT,CASSLDPWSNQPQHF
NA,TRBJ1-1,NA,TRBV7-2,TGTGCCAGCAGCTTAGGACCCAGGGGAAGCACTGAAGCTTTCTTT,CASSLGPRGSTEAFF
TRBD1,TRBJ1-1,NA,TRBV6-5,TGTGCCAGCAGGCGACAGGGAGGCACTGAAGCTTTCTTT,CASRRQGGTEAFF
TRBD1,TRBJ1-1,NA,TRBV27,TGTGCCAGCAGTACCCGGACAGGGAACACCCGGCGATTGAACACTGAAGCTTTCTTT,CASSTRTGNTRRLNTEAFF
TRBD1,TRBJ1-2,NA,TRBV5-1,TGCGCCAGCAGCTTGGATCAGGGGGTAGGATCAAACACCTTC,CASSLDQGVGSNTF
NA,TRBJ2-7,NA,TRBV7-6,TGTGCCAGCAGCTTAGCGGCCGGCGGCTACGGCGAGCAGTACTTC,CASSLAAGGYGEQYF
NA,TRBJ2-1,NA,TRBV11-2,TGTGCCAGCAGCTTAGGGTGGACGGGGGAGCAGTTCTTC,CASSLGWTGEQFF
TRBD2,TRBJ2-7,NA,TRBV27,TGTGCCAGCAGTTTCCGGCCCCCAGCGGGAGGAAGATACGAGCAGTACTTC,CASSFRPPAGGRYEQYF
NA,TRBJ2-1,NA,TRBV27,TGTGCCAGCAGTTTCCTTTATCTGAACAATGAGCAGTTCTTC,CASSFLYLNNEQFF
TRBD2,TRBJ2-7,NA,TRBV9,TGTGCCAGCAGCGGTGGGGGGGGACTAGCGGGATTCAACGAGCAGTACTTC,CASSGGGGLAGFNEQYF
TRBD2,TRBJ2-3,NA,TRBV2,TGTGCCAGCAAAGGACTAGCGGGAGGGATCACAGATACGCAGTATTTT,CASKGLAGGITDTQYF
NA,TRBJ1-3,few,TRBV28,TGTGCCAGCAGTTTACCAGACCGGTTAGCTGGAAACACCATATATTTT,CASSLPDRLAGNTIYF
NA,TRBJ2-3,NA,TRBV9,TGTGCCAGCAGCGTAGTAATAGCCGATACGCAGTATTTT,CASSVVIADTQYF
NA,TRBJ2-7,NA,TRBV30,TGTGCCTGGAGTGTAGACTCTACCTACGAGCAGTACTTC,CAWSVDSTYEQYF
TRBD1,TRBJ2-4,NA,TRBV7-3,TGTGCCAGCAGCCCGACAGGGGGCGCAGACATTCAGTACTTC,CASSPTGGADIQYF
NA,TRBJ2-1,NA,TRBV3-1/TRBV3-2,TGTGCCAGCAGCCGAGTACAGGGCAATGAGCAGTTCTTC,CASSRVQGNEQFF
NA,TRBJ1-2,once,TRBV30,TGTGCCTGGGCTGGGCGGCTCTATGGCTACACCTTC,CAWAGRLYGYTF
NA,TRBJ1-2,NA,TRBV6-5,TGTGCCAGCAGTTACGGAAGGACCGCTCGGATCTATGGCTACACCTTC,CASSYGRTARIYGYTF
TRBD2,TRBJ2-1,NA,TRBV7-2,TGTGCCAGCAGCCCCGGGACTAGCGGGAGACATCTGTTCTTC,CASSPGTSGRHLFF
NA,TRBJ2-7,NA,TRBV11-2,TGTGCCAGCAGCTTAGCCCATCAGAGGGAGCAGTACTTC,CASSLAHQREQYF
TRBD2,TRBJ2-7,NA,TRBV4-1,TGCGCCACACAACCTACTAGCGGCTCCTACGAGCAGTACTTC,CATQPTSGSYEQYF
NA,TRBJ1-5,once,TRBV27,TGTGCCAGCAACCAGAGAGGTCAGCCCCAGCATTTT,CASNQRGQPQHF
NA,TRBJ1-5,NA,TRBV30,TGTGCCTGGAGTGTACCTCAGGCGAATCAGCCCCAGCATTTT,CAWSVPQANQPQHF
TRBD1,TRBJ1-4,once,TRBV5-6,TGTGCCAGCAGCTTGGCACAGGGGAATGAAAAACTGTTTTTT,CASSLAQGNEKLFF
TRBD1,TRBJ2-2,NA,TRBV15,TGTGCCACCAGCGACCCCGGGACAGGGGGCGACACCGGGGAGCTGTTTTTT,CATSDPGTGGDTGELFF
TRBD1,TRBJ1-4,NA,TRBV7-9,TGTGCCAGCAGCTTAGTTTTTATTTCCGGACAGGGAGTTGATGAAAAACTGTTTTTT,CASSLVFISGQGVDEKLFF